What follows are 23 T cell receptor beta chains derived from one specimen sequenced in a study of vaccination effects on CD4 cells after COVID-19. No antigen has been assigned to these receptors. The data were produced by immunoSEQ multiplex PCR, yet TCRdb's version contains in-frame clones alone and is incomplete. The data hold about 13,000 clones, with roughly 73% observed a single time. Antigen-specific CD4+ T cells were expanded (with viral peptide pools) by the ViraFEST assay ahead of sequencing. Subsequent to 10 days of culture, CD4+ T cells were isolated. The person had a PCR-confirmed SARS-CoV-2 infection during March to December 2020. Two-dose vaccination with either BNT162b2 or mRNA-1273 was given to the participants. The sequencing used CD4+ T cells from PBMCs cultured with HCoV-NL63 spike peptides, collected after COVID-19 vaccination. Receptors originate from a human donor who had a prior SARS-CoV-2 infection.

The V and J genes are TRBV30 and TRBJ1-5, with TRBD1 matching over 8 bases. Germline V CDR1 and CDR2: GTSNPN, SVGIG (reference sequence). V gave up 1 base and J gave up 5 bases; unmatched junction bases: 10. This CDR3 has 16 amino acids. This CDR3 is CAWSARGTGPHQPQHF. CDR3 sequence (DNA): TGTGCCTGGAGTGCCAGGGGGACAGGACCGCATCAGCCCCAGCATTTT.

The V gene is TRBV24-1, the J gene TRBJ2-7, with TRBD1 as a possible D gene (5 bases). Germline CDR1 and CDR2: KGHDR and SFDVKD. V gave up 8 bases and J gave up 5 bases, with 27 bases separating them. This CDR3 has 17 amino acids. Written as DNA, the CDR3 is TGTGCCACCAAAAGAGGTATCGTTCAGGGCCCCTCAGACGAGCAGTACTTC. This codes for CATKRGIVQGPSDEQYF.

J is TRBJ2-3 and V is TRBV10-1; a weak D match, TRBD2 (6 bases). V was cut by 6 bases and J by 6 bases, with 13 bases left in between. This CDR3 is built from 13 residues. CDR1 is WNHNN and CDR2 is SYGVQD in the germline V gene (reference sequence). The CDR3 sequence is CASSRLVPDTQYF. Written as DNA, the CDR3 is TGCGCCAGCAGCCGACTAGTTCCGGATACGCAGTATTTT.

This clone was recorded only once. The gene calls are TRBV27 and TRBJ2-7, with D tentatively TRBD2 (5 bases). V was pared by 7 bases and J by 0 bases, with 19 bases between. Germline V gene lookup returns CDR1 MNHEY and CDR2 SMNVEV (reference sequence). This CDR3 is 16 amino acids long. CDR3 region: CASTIYYHGGSYEQYF. The CDR3 DNA reads as TGTGCCAGCACCATTTACTACCACGGAGGCTCCTACGAGCAGTACTTC.

This chain connects TRBV7-6 to TRBJ1-3; 12 bases agree with TRBD1. Germline V gene sequence: CDR1 SGHVS, CDR2 FNYEAQ. The CDR3 is 18 residues long. Trimming took 5 bases from V and 4 from J; bases not matched to a gene: 12. CDR3 in DNA: TGTGCCAGCAGCAGACCACGGGGGACAGGGGGCTCAGGAAACACCATATATTTT. Protein sequence: CASSRPRGTGGSGNTIYF.

J is TRBJ2-1 and V is TRBV5-1, with 10 bases lining up with TRBD2. CDR1 and CDR2 (germline): SGHRS, YFSETQ. The CDR3 consists of 14 residues. Germline trimming cut 4 bases from V and 8 bases from J; bases unmatched to any gene: 6. The CDR3 reads CASSIAGGGDEQFF. Written as DNA, the CDR3 is TGCGCCAGCAGCATAGCGGGAGGTGGGGATGAGCAGTTCTTC.

CDR3 region: CASRLDSQETQYF. The CDR3 nucleotides are TGTGCCAGCAGACTGGACAGCCAAGAGACCCAGTACTTC. The chain recombines TRBV12-3 or TRBV12-4 with TRBJ2-5; the D gene is possibly TRBD1 (6 bases). V was clipped by 6 bases and J by 1 base, with 9 bases between them. This CDR3 has 13 amino acids.

The chain uses TRBV30 and TRBJ2-3; tentatively, D is TRBD2 (6 bases). Trimming removed 2 bases at V and 6 bases at J, with 15 bases between. Looked up from germline, CDR1 is GTSNPN and CDR2 is SVGIG (reference sequence). The length of the CDR3 is 14 residues. In DNA form, the CDR3 reads TGTGCCTGGAGTCTGGGACTCGGGGACGATACGCAGTATTTT. Its protein is CAWSLGLGDDTQYF.

The gene calls are TRBV11-2 and TRBJ2-2; D unresolved. This CDR3 has 15 residues. The germline V and J ends were trimmed by 5 bases and 4 bases, with 14 bases remaining between them. The germline CDR1 and CDR2 sequences are SGHAT and FQNNGV. This CDR3 is CASSTLGGTTGELFF. The CDR3 nucleotides are TGTGCCAGCAGCACCCTGGGCGGAACCACCGGGGAGCTGTTTTTT.

V gene TRBV3-1 (or the pseudogene TRBV3-2) combines with J gene TRBJ2-7, with 10 bases aligning to TRBD2. The J segment lost 4 bases and the V segment lost 3 bases, leaving 6 bases of the junction unmatched. Per the germline V gene, CDR1 is LGHDT and CDR2 is YNNKEL (reference sequence). This CDR3 has 15 amino acids. CDR3 coding DNA: TGTGCCAGCAGCCAGAGACTAGCGGGTCCTTACGAGCAGTACTTC. This gives the protein CASSQRLAGPYEQYF.

This clone was observed a handful of times. This chain uses TRBV7-2 with TRBJ2-7; D call uncertain. Germline assignment: CDR1 SGHTA and CDR2 FQGNSA. The CDR3 runs to 15 residues. The V end was cut by 4 bases, the J end by 2 bases, with 15 bases between. The CDR3 DNA follows: TGTGCCAGCAGCTCCATGGACGGGTCCCCCTACGAGCAGTACTTC. This gives the protein CASSSMDGSPYEQYF.

The chain recombines TRBV19 with TRBJ1-1; no definite D call. The CDR3 runs to 15 residues. Per germline, CDR1 LNHDA and CDR2 SQIVND (reference sequence). V shed 1 base and J shed 11 bases, with 20 bases lying between them. As DNA, the CDR3 is TGTGCCAGTAGTATAGCCGACAACTCGGGCCGAGACGCTTTCTTT. As protein: CASSIADNSGRDAFF.

The chain combines TRBV5-1 with TRBJ1-2, with 8 bases aligning to TRBD1. Per germline, CDR1 SGHRS and CDR2 YFSETQ. The CDR3 runs 17 residues. The V gene end was trimmed by 3 bases and the J gene end by 4 bases; junction bases not matched to a gene: 14. Here the CDR3 reads CASSYLNRDRNFYGYTF. DNA for the CDR3: TGCGCCAGCAGCTACCTAAACAGGGACAGGAATTTCTATGGCTACACCTTC.

This chain joins TRBV6-2 or TRBV6-3 and TRBJ1-1; 9 bases agree with TRBD1. This CDR3 has 15 residues. V shed 6 bases and J 0 bases; nucleotides not matched to a gene: 5. Germline CDR1 is MNHEY and CDR2 is SVGEGT. The CDR3 nucleotides read TGTGCCAGCAGCCACAGGGGGCTTTTGAACACTGAAGCTTTCTTT. It specifies CASSHRGLLNTEAFF.

The genes are TRBV5-1 and TRBJ1-2; D is unresolved. Trimming took off 0 bases at V and 0 bases at J, with 9 bases between the two ends. CDR1 is SGHRS, CDR2 YFSETQ, per germline. The CDR3 has 15 amino acids. The CDR3 DNA follows: TGCGCCAGCAGCTTGGCCATCGGCACTAACTATGGCTACACCTTC. Translating it yields CASSLAIGTNYGYTF.

CDR3 in DNA: TGTGCCAGCAGCTGGCAGACAGTAAGAGAGACCCAGTACTTC. Its protein is CASSWQTVRETQYF. The chain couples TRBV7-2 to TRBJ2-5; D is possibly TRBD1 (5 bases). Germline-derived CDR1 and CDR2 are SGHTA and FQGNSA. Trimming took off 4 bases at V and 4 bases at J, with 13 bases between the two ends. The CDR3 is made up of 14 amino acids.

This rearrangement joins TRBV5-1 to TRBJ2-7, with D perhaps TRBD1 or TRBD2 (8 bases each). Trimming cost V 3 bases and J 6 bases, with 22 bases left between them. CDR1 SGHRS and CDR2 YFSETQ come from the germline V gene. There are 16 residues in the CDR3. CDR3 residues: CASSYRGGTGLGEQYF. Here the CDR3 DNA reads TGCGCCAGCAGCTATCGGGGGGGGACAGGTTTGGGCGAGCAGTACTTC. The variable domain in full, with the rest retrieved from reference TRBV5-1 and TRBJ2-7, is KAGVTQTPRYLIKTRGQQVTLSCSPISGHRSVSWYQQTPGQGLQFLFEYFSETQRNKGNFPGRFSGRQFSNSRSEMNVSTLELGDSALYLCASSYRGGTGLGEQYFGPGTRLTVT.

V gene TRBV5-1 combines with J gene TRBJ2-5, with D maybe TRBD2 (5 bases). V was cut by 2 bases and J by 5 bases, with 10 bases left in between. CDR1 SGHRS and CDR2 YFSETQ come from the germline V gene. The CDR3 is 13 amino acids. The DNA for the CDR3 is TGCGCCAGCAGCTTTCCGGACTCGGAGACCCAGTACTTC. As protein: CASSFPDSETQYF.

A word on this clone: The DNA is left out, because the CDR3 cannot be placed on it with certainty; the CDR3 is given as TCRdb lists it. CDR3 amino acids: CASSPTDLKITESVNGPGSCFF. This sequence joins TRBV7-3 and TRBJ2-2; the D call TRBD2 from the table was never checked on the DNA. The CDR3 is 22 residues long, ends included. CDR1 and CDR2 (germline): SGHTA, FQGTGA.

V usage is TRBV5-1 and J usage is TRBJ2-3; 8 nucleotides match TRBD1. Germline V gene lookup returns CDR1 SGHRS and CDR2 YFSETQ. The J segment lost 2 bases and the V segment lost 2 bases, leaving 1 base of the junction unmatched. This CDR3 has 14 residues. The DNA of the CDR3 is TGCGCCAGCAGCTTACAGGGGGACACAGATACGCAGTATTTT. Its translation: CASSLQGDTDTQYF.

V is TRBV7-2 and J is TRBJ2-7; perhaps D is TRBD1 or TRBD2 (5 bases each). Trimming pared 5 bases from V and 0 bases from J, leaving 14 bases between. This CDR3 has 15 residues. Germline V gene data show CDR1 as SGHTA and CDR2 as FQGNSA. The CDR3 sequence: CASSPIWGSSYEQYF. The CDR3 DNA reads as TGTGCCAGCAGCCCGATCTGGGGGAGCTCCTACGAGCAGTACTTC.

V is TRBV5-4 and J is TRBJ2-2, with D tentatively TRBD1 (5 bases). Germline V gives CDR1 SGHNT, CDR2 YYREEE (reference sequence). The CDR3 has 14 residues. Trimming took off 4 bases at V and 5 bases at J, with 12 bases between the two ends. The CDR3 loop reads CASSRRGGTGELFF. As DNA, the CDR3 is TGTGCCAGCAGCCGAAGGGGTGGGACCGGGGAGCTGTTTTTT.

V is TRBV3-1 (or the pseudogene TRBV3-2) and J is TRBJ1-2, with D tentatively TRBD1 (6 bases). Germline V gives CDR1 LGHDT, CDR2 YNNKEL (reference sequence). Deletions cut 1 base from V and 5 bases from J, with 14 bases between. The CDR3 has 15 residues. CDR3 in amino acids: CASSQAGRGLYGYTF. The CDR3 bases are TGTGCCAGCAGCCAAGCAGGCAGGGGTCTGTATGGCTACACCTTC.